This T cell receptor beta chain derives from a study of shared clonotypes between healthy human individuals. The study's findings and limits: Compared with clonotypes that all four donors shared, non-shared clonotypes had lower generation probabilities. Sequencing depth was expected to influence donor clonotype sharing. The researchers took only blood, and tissue repertoires probably look different. Memory subsets had estimated richness that was generally smaller than that of naive subsets.

Sequencing was performed with immunoSEQ multiplex PCR; in TCRdb, only in-frame clones are kept and a portion is missing. The repertoire holds about 2,500,000 clones, with around nine tenths as singletons. Turning to this clone: As yet, its antigen is unknown.

Trimming shortened V by 0 bases and J by 6 bases, and 15 bases separated the two germline ends. Germline V lookup: CDR1 MGHRA, CDR2 YSYEKL. This CDR3 has 16 amino acids. J is TRBJ2-1 and V is TRBV4-1; D is unclear. The sequenced material came from naive CD4+ T cells sorted from blood. Subset in this sample: CD45RA+ positively selected. The clonotype was recovered from a young man in good health. In DNA, the CDR3 is TGCGCCAGCAGCCAAGATGAAGTACCTGCCGGCAATGAGCAGTTCTTC. This codes for CASSQDEVPAGNEQFF.